This is a list of T cell receptor beta chains from one sample in a study of T cell repertoires in cytomegalovirus infection. In TCRdb, the reads were re-called with MiXCR into one record per CDR3 protein. The data hold around 450,000 distinct CDR3 sequences, with 25% to 40% observed a single time. The specimen was PBMCs. These receptors came from a human donor in good health (CMV status not recorded). Some clones in this sample may be carry-over from other donors' samples. Each CDR3 is given with its conserved first and last residue. The D gene is left open where the match is weak. Some rows have no size entry. The others give once, few or many, or a class for an expanded clone.

v_gene	d_gene	j_gene	abundance	CDR3aa	CDR3nt
TRBV4-1	TRBD2	TRBJ2-1	many	CASSHVGLADNEQFF	TGCGCCAGCAGCCACGTGGGACTAGCGGACAATGAGCAGTTCTTC
TRBV3-1	TRBD2	TRBJ2-1	NA	CASSGGLAGGPGEQFF	TGTGCCAGCAGCGGGGGACTAGCGGGGGGGCCCGGTGAGCAGTTCTTC
TRBV6-6	NA	TRBJ2-1	NA	CASRYAASTNEQFF	TGTGCCAGCAGGTACGCGGCCTCCACCAATGAGCAGTTCTTC
TRBV7-9	TRBD1	TRBJ1-1	few	CASSPPTGEVPEAFF	TGTGCCAGCAGCCCGCCGACAGGGGAGGTTCCTGAAGCTTTCTTT
TRBV6-2/TRBV6-3	NA	TRBJ2-2	NA	CASSYGPGDPIPSGELFF	TGTGCCAGCAGTTACGGACCTGGGGACCCCATCCCGTCCGGGGAGCTGTTTTTT
TRBV7-2	NA	TRBJ2-2	many	CASSLVPGENTGELFF	TGTGCCAGCAGCTTAGTACCAGGGGAGAACACCGGGGAGCTGTTTTTT
TRBV7-8	TRBD2	TRBJ2-7	few	CASSSTTSGMLREQYF	TGTGCCAGCAGCTCGACGACTAGCGGGATGTTGAGGGAGCAGTACTTC
TRBV7-9	NA	TRBJ1-4	few	CASSQDRAIGGKLFF	TGTGCCAGCAGCCAGGATAGGGCGATAGGCGGAAAACTGTTTTTT
TRBV7-2	TRBD2	TRBJ2-7	NA	CASSWAGGRDEQYF	TGTGCCAGCAGCTGGGCGGGGGGGCGCGACGAGCAGTACTTC
TRBV6-6	TRBD1	TRBJ1-5	few	CASRTGFDNQPQHF	TGTGCCAGCAGGACAGGGTTCGACAATCAGCCCCAGCATTTT
TRBV15	NA	TRBJ2-7	NA	CATSRDRLSSYEQYF	TGTGCCACCAGCAGAGACAGGCTGAGCTCCTACGAGCAGTACTTC
TRBV6-2/TRBV6-3	TRBD1	TRBJ1-6	few	CASSYPGQGSPLHF	TGTGCCAGCAGTTACCCGGGACAGGGTTCACCCCTCCACTTT
TRBV10-2	TRBD2	TRBJ2-3	NA	CASSFGTSGVGPDTQYF	TGCGCCAGCAGCTTCGGGACTAGCGGGGTTGGTCCAGATACGCAGTATTTT
TRBV6-6	NA	TRBJ2-5	few	CASSYSRQVQETQYF	TGTGCCAGCAGTTACTCGAGACAGGTTCAAGAGACCCAGTACTTC
TRBV7-9	NA	TRBJ1-1	NA	CASSLRELATEAFF	TGTGCCAGCAGCCTTAGGGAGTTGGCCACTGAAGCTTTCTTT
TRBV7-6	NA	TRBJ1-2	many	CASSLNGGATEGYTF	TGTGCCAGCAGCTTAAACGGGGGGGCCACGGAAGGCTACACCTTC
TRBV7-8	TRBD2	TRBJ2-1	many	CASSPSGVDEQFF	TGTGCCAGCAGCCCCAGCGGGGTAGATGAGCAGTTCTTC
TRBV7-4	NA	TRBJ1-5	few	CASSLARARNQPQHF	TGTGCCAGCAGCTTAGCCAGGGCCCGAAATCAGCCCCAGCATTTT
TRBV7-8	NA	TRBJ1-2	NA	CASSLAGGIYGYTF	TGTGCCAGCAGCTTAGCGGGGGGGATCTATGGCTACACCTTC
TRBV6-1	NA	TRBJ1-2	NA	CASSGDVDVEGYGYTF	TGTGCCAGCTCTGGGGACGTGGACGTTGAAGGCTATGGCTACACCTTC
TRBV20-1	NA	TRBJ2-6	NA	CSAISGANVLTF	TGCAGTGCTATCTCCGGGGCCAACGTCCTGACTTTC
TRBV11-2	NA	TRBJ1-1	many	CASSFPGSGDTEAFF	TGTGCCAGCAGCTTTCCAGGGTCGGGAGACACTGAAGCTTTCTTT